This T cell receptor beta chain is from a study of T cell responses to AZD1222 COVID-19 vaccine. On the study more broadly: Combined were second doses at about 4 or about 12 weeks. General study findings and limits: Baseline serology detected seropositivity in only a handful of AZD1222 recipients.

The method was immunoSEQ multiplex PCR; TCRdb's version includes in-frame clones alone and lacks a portion of them. The sample consists of approximately 89,000 clones, over 75% of them appearing once. The V gene's germline CDR1 is MNHEY and CDR2 SVGAGI. The CDR3 contains 14 residues. The ends were cut back, 6 bases at V and 4 bases at J, with 16 bases in the middle. Regarding this clone: Its antigen is unidentified.

The rearrangement uses TRBV6-5 and TRBJ2-7; D is perhaps TRBD2 (5 bases). The source of this sequence is an adult in good health. Sequencing used peripheral blood, obtained on day 0 of AZD1222 vaccination. DNA of the CDR3: TGTGCCAGCAGAGCATCTAGCTCTGGTTACGAGCAGTACTTC. The encoded protein is CASRASSSGYEQYF.